This TCR beta chain was captured by sequencing in a study of shared clonotypes between healthy human individuals. Sequenced by immunoSEQ multiplex PCR; TCRdb stores in-frame clones only, minus some. The repertoire has 800,000 or so clones, 96% of them found once; the top ten carry about 0.25%. CD45RO-negative cells were positively selected for CCR7, leaving out terminally differentiated effector memory CD45RA+ cells. The TCR was taken from a man aged 25 to 45 in good health. Sequenced input: naive CD8+ T cells sorted from blood.

For the CDR3, the DNA is TGCGCCAGCAGCTTGGATAGGAGGACTAGCTTGGTCTCGGGGGAGCTGTTTTTT. Translation gives CASSLDRRTSLVSGELFF. The genes are TRBV5-1 and TRBJ2-2; 8 nucleotides agree with TRBD2. The J segment lost 8 bases and the V segment lost 0 bases, leaving 15 bases of the junction unmatched. CDR1 is SGHRS and CDR2 is YFSETQ in the germline V gene. The CDR3 runs to 18 residues.